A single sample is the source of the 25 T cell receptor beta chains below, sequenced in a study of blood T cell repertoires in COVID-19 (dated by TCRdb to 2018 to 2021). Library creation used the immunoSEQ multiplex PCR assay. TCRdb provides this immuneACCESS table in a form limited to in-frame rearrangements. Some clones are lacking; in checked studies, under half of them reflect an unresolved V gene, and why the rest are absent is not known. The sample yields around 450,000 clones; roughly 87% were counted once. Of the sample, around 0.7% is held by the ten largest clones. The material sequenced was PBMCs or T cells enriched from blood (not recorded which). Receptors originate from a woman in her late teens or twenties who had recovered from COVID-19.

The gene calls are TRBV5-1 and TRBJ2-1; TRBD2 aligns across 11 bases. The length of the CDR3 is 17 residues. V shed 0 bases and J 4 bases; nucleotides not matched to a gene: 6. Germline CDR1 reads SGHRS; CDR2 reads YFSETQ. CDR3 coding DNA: TGCGCCAGCAGCTTGGACGTGGGGACTAGCGGTTACAATGAGCAGTTCTTC. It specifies CASSLDVGTSGYNEQFF.

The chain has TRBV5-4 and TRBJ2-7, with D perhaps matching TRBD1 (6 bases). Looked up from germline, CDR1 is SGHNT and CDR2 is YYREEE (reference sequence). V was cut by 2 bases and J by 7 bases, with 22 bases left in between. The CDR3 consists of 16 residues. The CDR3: CASSLGVRGGVGEQYF. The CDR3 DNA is TGTGCCAGCAGCTTAGGAGTCAGGGGTGGGGTTGGGGAGCAGTACTTC. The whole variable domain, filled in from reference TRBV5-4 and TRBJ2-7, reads ETGVTQSPTHLIKTRGQQVTLRCSSQSGHNTVSWYQQALGQGPQFIFQYYREEENGRGNFPPRFSGLQFPNYSSELNVNALELDDSALYLCASSLGVRGGVGEQYFGPGTRLTVT.

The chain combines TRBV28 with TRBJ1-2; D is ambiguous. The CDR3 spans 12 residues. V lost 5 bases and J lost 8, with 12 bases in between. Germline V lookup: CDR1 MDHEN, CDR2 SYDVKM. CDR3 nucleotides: TGTGCCAGCAGTCCCTCCCCGCGGGGCTACACCTTC. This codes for CASSPSPRGYTF.

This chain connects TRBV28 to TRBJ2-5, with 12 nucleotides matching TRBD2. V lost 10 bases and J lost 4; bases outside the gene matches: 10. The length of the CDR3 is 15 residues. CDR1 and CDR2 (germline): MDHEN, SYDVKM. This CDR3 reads CATGLAGTMGETQYF. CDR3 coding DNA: TGTGCCACTGGACTAGCGGGGACTATGGGAGAGACCCAGTACTTC. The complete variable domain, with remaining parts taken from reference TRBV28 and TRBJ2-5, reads DVKVTQSSRYLVKRTGEKVFLECVQDMDHENMFWYRQDPGLGLRLIYFSYDVKMKEKGDIPEGYSVSREKKERFSLILESASTNQTSMYLCATGLAGTMGETQYFGPGTRLLVL.

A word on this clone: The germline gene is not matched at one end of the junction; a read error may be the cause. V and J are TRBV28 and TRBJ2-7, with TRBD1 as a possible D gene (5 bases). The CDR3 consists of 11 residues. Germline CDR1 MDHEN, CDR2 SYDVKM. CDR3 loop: CASRYRRVLSF. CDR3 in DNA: TGTGCCAGCAGATACCGCAGGGTCCTCTCCTTC.

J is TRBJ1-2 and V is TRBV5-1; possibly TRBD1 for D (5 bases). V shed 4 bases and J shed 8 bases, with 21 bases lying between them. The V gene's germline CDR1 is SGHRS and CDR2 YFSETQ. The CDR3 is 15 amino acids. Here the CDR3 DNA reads TGCGCCAGCAGCCCCCAGGGAGGCGGAGGGGAGGGCTACACCTTC. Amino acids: CASSPQGGGGEGYTF.

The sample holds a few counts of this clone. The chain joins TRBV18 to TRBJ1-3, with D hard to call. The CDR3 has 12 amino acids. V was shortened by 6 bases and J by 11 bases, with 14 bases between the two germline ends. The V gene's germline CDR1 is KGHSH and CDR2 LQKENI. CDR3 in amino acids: CASSPDWKAIYF. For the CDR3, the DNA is TGTGCCAGCTCCCCCGACTGGAAGGCCATATATTTT. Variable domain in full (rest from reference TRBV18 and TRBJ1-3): NAGVMQNPRHLVRRRGQEARLRCSPMKGHSHVYWYRQLPEEGLKFMVYLQKENIIDESGMPKERFSAEFPKEGPSILRIQQVVRGDSAAYFCASSPDWKAIYFGEGSWLTVV.

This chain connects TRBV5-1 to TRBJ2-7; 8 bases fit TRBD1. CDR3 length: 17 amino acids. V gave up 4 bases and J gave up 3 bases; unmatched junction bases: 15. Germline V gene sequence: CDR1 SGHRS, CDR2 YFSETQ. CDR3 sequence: CASSLRQGTQVLYEQYF. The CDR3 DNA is TGCGCCAGCAGCCTTAGACAGGGGACACAAGTTCTCTACGAGCAGTACTTC.

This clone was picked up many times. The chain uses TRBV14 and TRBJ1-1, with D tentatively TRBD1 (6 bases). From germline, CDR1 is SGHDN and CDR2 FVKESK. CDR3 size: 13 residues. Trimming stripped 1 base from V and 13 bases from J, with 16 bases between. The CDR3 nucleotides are TGTGCCAGCAGCCAAGGGTCCTCCCAAGGGGGTTTCTTT. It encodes CASSQGSSQGGFF.

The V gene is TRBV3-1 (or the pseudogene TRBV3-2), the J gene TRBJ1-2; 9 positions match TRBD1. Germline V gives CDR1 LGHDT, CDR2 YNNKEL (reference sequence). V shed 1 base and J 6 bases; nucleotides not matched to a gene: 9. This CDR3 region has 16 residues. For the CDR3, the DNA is TGTGCCAGCAGCCAAGCGAGTCGGGACAGGGTTAATGGCTACACCTTC. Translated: CASSQASRDRVNGYTF.

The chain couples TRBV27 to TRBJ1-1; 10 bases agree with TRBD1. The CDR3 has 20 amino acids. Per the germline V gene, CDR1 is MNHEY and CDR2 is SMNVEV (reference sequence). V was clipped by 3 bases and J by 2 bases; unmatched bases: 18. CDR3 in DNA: TGTGCCAGCAGTTTTCGTATCTCCGGGACAGGGGTAATAGAAAACACTGAAGCTTTCTTT. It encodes CASSFRISGTGVIENTEAFF.

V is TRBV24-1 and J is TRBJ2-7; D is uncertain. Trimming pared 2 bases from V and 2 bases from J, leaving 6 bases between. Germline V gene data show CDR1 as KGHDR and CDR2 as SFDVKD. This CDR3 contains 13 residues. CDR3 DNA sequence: TGTGCCACCAGTGATTCCGACACCTACGAGCAGTACTTC. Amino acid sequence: CATSDSDTYEQYF.

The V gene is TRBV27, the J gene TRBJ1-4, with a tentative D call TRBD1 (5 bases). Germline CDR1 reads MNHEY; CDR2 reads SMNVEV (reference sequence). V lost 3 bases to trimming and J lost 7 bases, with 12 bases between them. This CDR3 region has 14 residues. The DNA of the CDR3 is TGTGCCAGCAGTTTGACAGCCTACATTGAAAAACTGTTTTTT. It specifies CASSLTAYIEKLFF. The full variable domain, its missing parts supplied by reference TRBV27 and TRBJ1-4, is EAQVTQNPRYLITVTGKKLTVTCSQNMNHEYMSWYRQDPGLGLRQIYYSMNVEVTDKGDVPEGYKVSRKEKRNFPLILESPSPNQTSLYFCASSLTAYIEKLFFGSGTQLSVL.

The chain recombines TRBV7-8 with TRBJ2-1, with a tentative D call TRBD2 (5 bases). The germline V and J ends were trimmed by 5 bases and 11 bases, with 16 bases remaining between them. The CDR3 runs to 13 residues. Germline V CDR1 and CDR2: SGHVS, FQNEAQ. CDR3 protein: CASSPRTALKQFF. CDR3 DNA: TGTGCCAGCAGCCCGAGGACTGCCCTGAAGCAGTTCTTC.

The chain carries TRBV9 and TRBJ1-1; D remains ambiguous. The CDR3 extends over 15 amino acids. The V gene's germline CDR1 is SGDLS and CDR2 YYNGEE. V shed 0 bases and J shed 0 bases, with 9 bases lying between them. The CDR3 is CASSVDPGMNTEAFF. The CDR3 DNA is TGTGCCAGCAGCGTAGACCCGGGGATGAACACTGAAGCTTTCTTT.

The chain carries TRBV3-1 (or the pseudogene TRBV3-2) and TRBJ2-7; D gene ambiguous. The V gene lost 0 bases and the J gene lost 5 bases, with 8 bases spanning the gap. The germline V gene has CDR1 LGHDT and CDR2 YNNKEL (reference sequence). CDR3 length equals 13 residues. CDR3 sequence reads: CASSQDILHEQYF. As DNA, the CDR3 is TGTGCCAGCAGCCAAGATATTCTCCACGAGCAGTACTTC.

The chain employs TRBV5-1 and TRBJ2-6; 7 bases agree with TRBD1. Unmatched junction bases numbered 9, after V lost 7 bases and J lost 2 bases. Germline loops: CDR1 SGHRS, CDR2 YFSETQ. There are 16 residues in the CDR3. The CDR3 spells CASQQGSVPGANVLTF. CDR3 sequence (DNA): TGCGCCAGCCAACAGGGGTCGGTCCCTGGGGCCAACGTCCTGACTTTC. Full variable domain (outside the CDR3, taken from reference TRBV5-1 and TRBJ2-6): KAGVTQTPRYLIKTRGQQVTLSCSPISGHRSVSWYQQTPGQGLQFLFEYFSETQRNKGNFPGRFSGRQFSNSRSEMNVSTLELGDSALYLCASQQGSVPGANVLTFGAGSRLTVL.

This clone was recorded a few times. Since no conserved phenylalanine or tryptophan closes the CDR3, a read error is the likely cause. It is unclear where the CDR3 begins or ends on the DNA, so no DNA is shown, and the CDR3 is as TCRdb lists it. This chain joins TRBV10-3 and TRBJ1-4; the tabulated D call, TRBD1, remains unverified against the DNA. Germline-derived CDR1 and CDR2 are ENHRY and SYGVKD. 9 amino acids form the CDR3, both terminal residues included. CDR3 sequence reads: CAISGHRDE.

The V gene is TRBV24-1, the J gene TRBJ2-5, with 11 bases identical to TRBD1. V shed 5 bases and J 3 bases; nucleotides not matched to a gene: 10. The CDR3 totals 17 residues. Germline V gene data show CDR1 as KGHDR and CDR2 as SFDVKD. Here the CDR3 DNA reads TGTGCCACCAGTGCCTTAGCCGGGACAGGGGGTAAAGAGACCCAGTACTTC. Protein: CATSALAGTGGKETQYF.

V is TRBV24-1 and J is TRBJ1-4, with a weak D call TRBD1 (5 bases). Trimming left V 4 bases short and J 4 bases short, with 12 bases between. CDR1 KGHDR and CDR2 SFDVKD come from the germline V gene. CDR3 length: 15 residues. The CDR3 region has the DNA TGTGCCACCAGTGACCCCCGGGGGGGTAATGAAAAACTGTTTTTT. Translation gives CATSDPRGGNEKLFF.

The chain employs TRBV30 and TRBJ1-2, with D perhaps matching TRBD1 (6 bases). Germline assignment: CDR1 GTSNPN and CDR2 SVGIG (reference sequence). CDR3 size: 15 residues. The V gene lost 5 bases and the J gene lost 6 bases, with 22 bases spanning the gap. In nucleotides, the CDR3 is TGTGCCTGGGGACGACAGGCCGGATTAATCGATGGCTACACCTTC. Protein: CAWGRQAGLIDGYTF.

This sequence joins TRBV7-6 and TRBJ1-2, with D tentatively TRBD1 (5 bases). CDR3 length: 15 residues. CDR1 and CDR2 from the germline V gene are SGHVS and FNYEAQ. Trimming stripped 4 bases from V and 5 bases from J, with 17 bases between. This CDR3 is CASSSGTGLGYGYTF. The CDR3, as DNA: TGTGCCAGCAGCTCTGGAACGGGACTTGGATATGGCTACACCTTC.

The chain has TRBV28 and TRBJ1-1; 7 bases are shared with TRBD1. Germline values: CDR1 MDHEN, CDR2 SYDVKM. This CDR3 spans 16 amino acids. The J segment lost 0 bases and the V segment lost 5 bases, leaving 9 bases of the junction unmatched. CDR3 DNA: TGTGCCAGCAGTCTACTGGGACAGTTCATGAACACTGAAGCTTTCTTT. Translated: CASSLLGQFMNTEAFF.

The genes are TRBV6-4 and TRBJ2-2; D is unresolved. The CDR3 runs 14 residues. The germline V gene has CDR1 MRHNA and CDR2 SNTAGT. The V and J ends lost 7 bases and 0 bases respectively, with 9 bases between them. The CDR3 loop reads CASKSYTNTGELFF. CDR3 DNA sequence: TGTGCCAGCAAGAGCTATACGAACACCGGGGAGCTGTTTTTT.

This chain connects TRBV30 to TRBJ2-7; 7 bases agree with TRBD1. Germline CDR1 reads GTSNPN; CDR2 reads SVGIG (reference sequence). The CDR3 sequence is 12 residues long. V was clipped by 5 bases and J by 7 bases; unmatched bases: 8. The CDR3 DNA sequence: TGTGCCTGGGGGCAGGGGGATCGGGAGCAGTACTTC. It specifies CAWGQGDREQYF. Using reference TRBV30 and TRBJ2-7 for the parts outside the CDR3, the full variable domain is SQTIHQWPATLVQPVGSPLSLECTVEGTSNPNLYWYRQAAGRGLQLLFYSVGIGQISSEVPQNLSASRPQDRQFILSSKKLLLSDSGFYLCAWGQGDREQYFGPGTRLTVT.